Ten or more counts support the clone carrying this T cell receptor beta chain. The antigen is undetermined. Profiling relied on immunoSEQ multiplex PCR, and the TCRdb table lists in-frame clones only, not all of them. The sample was found to contain tens of thousands of clones, and every one recurs. The data were obtained in a study of T cell clonality in common variable immunodeficiency. Donors gave about 5 to 9 ml heparinized peripheral whole blood. Study-wide points: CVID patient heterogeneity limited repertoire-clinical complication correlations. Fewer TCRbeta clones were shared among CVID subjects than controls.

Sequenced input: peripheral blood mononuclear cells. The TCR comes from a person aged 18-70 years in good health.

The sequenced CDR3 bases are TGCAGTGCTCCCAACCCAGCGGGAGGGGATGATGAG. Residues: CSAPNPAGGDDE. The whole CDR3 protein is CSAPNPAGGDDEQFF. The V gene is TRBV20-1, the J gene TRBJ2-1, with 10 nucleotides matching TRBD2. The read ends 3 residues early relative to the CDR3; the germline J gene fills the gap. CDR1 and CDR2 from the germline V gene are DFQATT and SNEGSKA (reference sequence). This CDR3 comprises 15 residues. The V and J ends lost 5 bases and 8 bases, in that order; junction bases with no gene match: 12.